The 27 T cell receptor beta chains below were found in one sample sequenced in a study of cytomegalovirus exposure and HLA in healthy donors. The assay was immunoSEQ multiplex PCR, and TCRdb's table has in-frame clones only and misses some. The table records about 74,000 clones, over 85% of them present only once. The sequenced material came from PBMCs. The receptor source for this set is a man between 18 and 35 years old in good health and CMV-seropositive.

The chain recombines TRBV28 with TRBJ1-5, with TRBD1 matching 8 bases. With 11 bases clipped from V and 3 bases from J, the junction kept 6 bases outside the gene matches. The CDR3 runs 13 residues. The germline V gene encodes CDR1 MDHEN and CDR2 SYDVKM. The CDR3 is CAGGQGVNQPQHF. CDR3 nucleotide sequence: TGTGCCGGCGGACAGGGAGTCAATCAGCCCCAGCATTTT.

CDR3 coding DNA: TGTGCCAGCTCCCCAGCCCGGGAGGAGCAGTACTTC. This sequence encodes CASSPAREEQYF. The V call is TRBV18, the J call TRBJ2-7, with TRBD2 as a possible D gene (6 bases). The CDR3 totals 12 residues. Germline V gene data show CDR1 as KGHSH and CDR2 as LQKENI. V lost 6 bases to trimming and J lost 7 bases, with 13 bases between them.

The rearrangement joins TRBV5-1 to TRBJ2-6; TRBD2 is a possible D gene (6 bases). The CDR3 is 15 residues long. V dropped 7 bases and J dropped 0 bases, with 11 bases sitting between them. Germline V gene data show CDR1 as SGHRS and CDR2 as YFSETQ. In DNA form, the CDR3 reads TGCGCCAGCCTCGCCGGGGGCTCTGGGGCCAACGTCCTGACTTTC. Encoded protein: CASLAGGSGANVLTF. Complete variable domain (other parts from reference TRBV5-1 and TRBJ2-6): KAGVTQTPRYLIKTRGQQVTLSCSPISGHRSVSWYQQTPGQGLQFLFEYFSETQRNKGNFPGRFSGRQFSNSRSEMNVSTLELGDSALYLCASLAGGSGANVLTFGAGSRLTVL.

The chain recombines TRBV28 with TRBJ2-3; 13 bases align to TRBD2. The CDR3 is 17 amino acids. Germline CDR1 is MDHEN and CDR2 is SYDVKM. Trimming cost V 6 bases and J 2 bases; bases outside gene matches: 8. In nucleotides, the CDR3 is TGTGCCAGCAGCCTTCGGACTAGCGGGAGAAACACAGATACGCAGTATTTT. Residues: CASSLRTSGRNTDTQYF.

The CDR3 DNA is TGTGCCAGTAGTACAAAGCGGGACAGGGCGGCAAAACTGTTTTTT. This translates into CASSTKRDRAAKLFF. V and J are TRBV19 and TRBJ1-4; 9 bases agree with TRBD1. The CDR3 is made up of 15 amino acids. The germline gives CDR1 LNHDA, CDR2 SQIVND (reference sequence). V trimming: 4 bases; J trimming: 10 bases; junction bases outside the gene matches: 10.

The V and J genes are TRBV28 and TRBJ1-4; D is uncertain. The CDR3 runs 15 residues. V dropped 2 bases and J dropped 1 base, with 8 bases sitting between them. Looked up from germline, CDR1 is MDHEN and CDR2 is SYDVKM. The CDR3 spells CASSLRGVTNEKLFF. The CDR3 DNA is TGTGCCAGCAGTTTACGCGGTGTAACTAATGAAAAACTGTTTTTT.

The gene calls are TRBV4-2 and TRBJ2-7; 10 bases align to TRBD2. Germline V gene sequence: CDR1 LGHNA, CDR2 YNFKEQ. This CDR3 contains 16 residues. V dropped 2 bases and J dropped 0; count of bases not matched to a gene: 4. CDR3 sequence: CASSQPVAGGSYEQYF. In DNA form, the CDR3 reads TGTGCCAGCAGCCAACCCGTAGCGGGAGGCTCCTACGAGCAGTACTTC.

Of note for this clone: Within the sample, other DNA sequences also encode this same CDR3. The CDR3 here is CASTGVAVSYNEQFF. CDR3 DNA sequence: TGTGCCAGTACCGGAGTAGCGGTCTCCTACAATGAGCAGTTCTTC. This sequence joins TRBV7-8 and TRBJ2-1; D might be TRBD2 (6 bases). Germline V CDR1 and CDR2: SGHVS, FQNEAQ. CDR3 length: 15 amino acids. V shed 9 bases and J shed 0 bases, with 15 bases lying between them.

The rearrangement joins TRBV11-3 to TRBJ2-3; a possible D gene is TRBD2 (6 bases). In germline, CDR1 is SGHNT, CDR2 YENEEA. The CDR3 consists of 14 residues. V lost 6 bases and J lost 6, with 16 bases in between. The CDR3 here is CASRRDWGGDTQYF. The CDR3 DNA follows: TGTGCCAGCAGGAGGGACTGGGGCGGGGATACGCAGTATTTT.

This rearrangement joins TRBV13 to TRBJ2-3, with D possibly TRBD2 on 5 matching bases. Between the trimmed V and J ends, which lost 4 bases and 1 base, there was a span of 18 bases. This CDR3 is built from 17 residues. Germline V lookup: CDR1 PRHDT, CDR2 FYEKMQ (reference sequence). CDR3: CASSSPDSGVGTDTQYF. The CDR3 DNA follows: TGTGCCAGCAGCTCCCCGGACTCCGGGGTGGGCACAGATACGCAGTATTTT.

The rearrangement links TRBV5-6 to TRBJ1-5, with D possibly matching TRBD1 (5 bases). This CDR3 has 13 residues. V lost 4 bases to trimming and J lost 5 bases, with 10 bases between them. Looked up from germline, CDR1 is SGHDT and CDR2 is YYEEEE. CDR3 amino acids: CASSPGTHQPQHF. DNA of the CDR3: TGTGCCAGCAGCCCAGGGACTCATCAGCCCCAGCATTTT.

This chain joins TRBV10-1 and TRBJ2-1, with 7 nucleotides matching TRBD1. Germline V gene sequence: CDR1 WNHNN, CDR2 SYGVQD (reference sequence). The CDR3 consists of 14 residues. Unmatched junction bases numbered 6, after V lost 6 bases and J lost 4 bases. CDR3 nucleotides: TGCGCCAGCAGCGATGGGACAGCTTACAATGAGCAGTTCTTC. Translation: CASSDGTAYNEQFF.

This chain links TRBV19 with TRBJ2-1, with 7 bases identical to TRBD2. The CDR3 length is 15 residues. Germline CDR1 and CDR2: LNHDA and SQIVND (reference sequence). J lost 5 bases, V lost 4 bases, and 8 bases had no gene match. The CDR3 is CASSSPSGSHNEQFF. Here the CDR3 DNA reads TGTGCCAGTAGTAGTCCTAGCGGATCCCACAATGAGCAGTTCTTC.

V gene TRBV5-6 combines with J gene TRBJ2-7; 8 positions agree with TRBD2. V was pared by 4 bases and J by 0 bases, with 3 bases of the junction left unmatched. Germline lookup yields CDR1 SGHDT and CDR2 YYEEEE. The CDR3 sequence is 14 residues long. The CDR3 spells CASSQLAASYEQYF. The CDR3 DNA sequence: TGTGCCAGCAGCCAACTAGCGGCCTCCTACGAGCAGTACTTC.

This sequence joins TRBV19 and TRBJ2-2, with 9 positions matching TRBD1. In germline, CDR1 is LNHDA, CDR2 SQIVND (reference sequence). With 4 bases clipped from V and 5 bases from J, the junction kept 2 bases outside the gene matches. The CDR3 is 14 residues long. The CDR3 DNA reads TGTGCCAGTAGTAGGGACAGGGTTACCGGGGAGCTGTTTTTT. Protein: CASSRDRVTGELFF.

The chain employs TRBV19 and TRBJ2-5; unclear D gene. V was cut by 3 bases and J by 5 bases, with 10 bases left in between. CDR1 is LNHDA and CDR2 is SQIVND in the germline V gene (reference sequence). The CDR3 loop spans 13 amino acids. DNA of the CDR3: TGTGCCAGTAGTATCAACAAGATGGAGACCCAGTACTTC. Its protein is CASSINKMETQYF.

V is TRBV6-1 and J is TRBJ1-3; 8 nucleotides align to TRBD1. CDR1 MNHNS and CDR2 SASEGT come from the germline V gene. The CDR3 totals 15 residues. The V and J ends lost 2 bases and 2 bases, in that order; junction bases with no gene match: 2. CDR3 residues: CASSELTGAGNTIYF. The CDR3 DNA sequence: TGTGCCAGCAGTGAATTGACAGGGGCTGGAAACACCATATATTTT.

The genes are TRBV18 and TRBJ1-5; 8 bases map to TRBD1. Germline CDR1 is KGHSH and CDR2 is LQKENI. This CDR3 spans 14 amino acids. After removal of 3 bases from V and 8 bases from J, the junction contained 6 bases not matched to a gene. CDR3 bases: TGTGCCAGCTCACCCGGACAGGGTATGGAGCCCCAGCATTTT. Amino acids: CASSPGQGMEPQHF.

The chain couples TRBV2 to TRBJ2-1; TRBD1 is a possible D gene (6 bases). CDR1 SNHLY and CDR2 FYNNEI come from the germline V gene. V shed 6 bases and J shed 4 bases, with 22 bases lying between them. The CDR3 spans 17 residues. The CDR3 region has the DNA TGTGCCAGCAGCCCACCGGGACACCAAAAACGGTACAATGAGCAGTTCTTC. This sequence encodes CASSPPGHQKRYNEQFF. Drawing the rest from reference TRBV2 and TRBJ2-1, the complete variable domain is EPEVTQTPSHQVTQMGQEVILRCVPISNHLYFYWYRQILGQKVEFLVSFYNNEISEKSEIFDDQFSVERPDGSNFTLKIRSTKLEDSAMYFCASSPPGHQKRYNEQFFGPGTRLTVL.

The J gene is TRBJ1-1, the V gene TRBV6-5; a possible D gene is TRBD1 (5 bases). The ends were cut back, 4 bases at V and 6 bases at J, with 18 bases in the middle. Germline values: CDR1 MNHEY, CDR2 SVGAGI. The CDR3 runs to 15 residues. The CDR3, as DNA: TGTGCCAGCAGTTCCTATCGGCAGGGATTCTCTGAAGCTTTCTTT. Its translation is CASSSYRQGFSEAFF.

This clone was detected only once. The gene calls are TRBV9 and TRBJ2-1, with 10 positions matching TRBD2. Per germline, CDR1 SGDLS and CDR2 YYNGEE. The junction had 0 bases not matched to a gene; V was cut back by 0 bases and J by 0 bases. The CDR3 sequence is 16 residues long. CDR3 nucleotide sequence: TGTGCCAGCAGCGTAGTAGCGGGAGGCTCCTACAATGAGCAGTTCTTC. Protein product: CASSVVAGGSYNEQFF.

The chain links TRBV30 to TRBJ2-2; 12 positions agree with TRBD2. The CDR3 is made up of 15 amino acids. The V gene's germline CDR1 is GTSNPN and CDR2 SVGIG (reference sequence). The trim removed 5 bases at V and 13 bases at J, leaving 14 bases unmatched. This chain's CDR3 is CAWGGTGLAGVRLFF. CDR3 nucleotide sequence: TGTGCCTGGGGGGGTACGGGACTAGCGGGCGTCCGGCTGTTTTTT.

V usage is TRBV6-5 and J usage is TRBJ2-7; D unresolved. The CDR3 contains 15 residues. From germline, CDR1 is MNHEY and CDR2 SVGAGI. Trimming took off 6 bases at V and 2 bases at J, with 17 bases between the two ends. The CDR3 reads CASRLSEMDTYEQYF. In DNA form, the CDR3 reads TGTGCCAGCAGACTCTCGGAGATGGATACCTACGAGCAGTACTTC.

V and J are TRBV6-5 and TRBJ2-7; 7 positions match TRBD2. The J segment lost 0 bases and the V segment lost 4 bases, leaving 3 bases of the junction unmatched. The germline CDR1 and CDR2 sequences are MNHEY and SVGAGI. The length of the CDR3 is 14 residues. The CDR3 DNA is TGTGCCAGCAGTTTAGGCGGGAGCTCCTACGAGCAGTACTTC. It specifies CASSLGGSSYEQYF.

The V and J genes are TRBV5-5 and TRBJ2-7; D is uncertain. Germline V CDR1 and CDR2: SGHKS, YYEKEE (reference sequence). Trimming shortened V by 1 base and J by 3 bases, and 5 bases separated the two germline ends. This CDR3 contains 12 residues. CDR3 region: CASSLYNYEQYF. In DNA form, the CDR3 reads TGTGCCAGCAGCTTGTATAACTACGAGCAGTACTTC.

The chain recombines TRBV28 with TRBJ2-7; 8 bases agree with TRBD2. The CDR3 is 14 amino acids. J was trimmed by 6 bases and V by 7 bases; bases with no gene match: 11. CDR1 is MDHEN, CDR2 SYDVKM, per germline. CDR3 region: CASTLPGTSVEQYF. The DNA for the CDR3 is TGTGCCAGCACCTTGCCCGGGACTAGTGTCGAGCAGTACTTC.

The chain combines TRBV2 with TRBJ1-5; D is uncertain. The length of the CDR3 is 13 residues. Between the trimmed V and J ends, which lost 6 bases and 7 bases, there was a span of 13 bases. Germline V gene data show CDR1 as SNHLY and CDR2 as FYNNEI. The CDR3 bases are TGTGCCAGCAGGGAGGAGGTTGGGCAGCCCCAGCATTTT. Amino acid sequence: CASREEVGQPQHF.